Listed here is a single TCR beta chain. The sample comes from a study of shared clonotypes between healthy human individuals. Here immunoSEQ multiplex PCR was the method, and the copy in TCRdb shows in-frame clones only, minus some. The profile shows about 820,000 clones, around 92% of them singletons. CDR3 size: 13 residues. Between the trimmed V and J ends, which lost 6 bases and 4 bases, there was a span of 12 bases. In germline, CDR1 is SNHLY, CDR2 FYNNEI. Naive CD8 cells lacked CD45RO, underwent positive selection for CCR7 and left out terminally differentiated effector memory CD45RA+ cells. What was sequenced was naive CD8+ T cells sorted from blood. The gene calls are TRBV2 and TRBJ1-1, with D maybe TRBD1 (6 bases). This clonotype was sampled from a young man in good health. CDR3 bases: TGTGCCAGCAGAAGAGGGGGGGGCACTGAAGCTTTCTTT. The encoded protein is CASRRGGGTEAFF.